This is a list of T cell receptor beta chains from one sample in a study of blood T cell repertoires in COVID-19. Produced via immunoSEQ multiplex PCR; TCRdb's table is partial and in-frame only. There are 65,000 or so clones in the sample; 65% to 85% occur only once, and about 9.4% lies in the top ten. The specimen sequenced was peripheral blood. These receptors were taken from a man aged 25-45 years with COVID-19, enrolled during active disease. Each CDR3 is given with its conserved first and last residue.

v_gene,len,CDR3aa
TRBV6-6,15,CASSGTTGTDYGYTF
TRBV18,16,CASSTVGGSSYNEQFF
TRBV5-1,15,CASSFLTGQSYEQYF
TRBV6-5,16,CASSYSRTRINYGYTF
TRBV21-1,13,CASSNRWGFGYTF
TRBV7-9,17,CASSRGGLLAGTDTQYF
TRBV5-1,14,CASSFSGSTGELFF
TRBV18,15,CASSGTGGDTDTQYF
TRBV5-4,15,CASSLGGITYYGYTF
TRBV9,14,CASSVDRVNTEAFF
TRBV27,16,CASSFRDTSPQYEQYF
TRBV7-2,14,CASSVTGGGYGYTF
TRBV7-2,15,CASSPPMGPGTEAFF
TRBV3-1/TRBV3-2,15,CASSQERQGIYGYTF